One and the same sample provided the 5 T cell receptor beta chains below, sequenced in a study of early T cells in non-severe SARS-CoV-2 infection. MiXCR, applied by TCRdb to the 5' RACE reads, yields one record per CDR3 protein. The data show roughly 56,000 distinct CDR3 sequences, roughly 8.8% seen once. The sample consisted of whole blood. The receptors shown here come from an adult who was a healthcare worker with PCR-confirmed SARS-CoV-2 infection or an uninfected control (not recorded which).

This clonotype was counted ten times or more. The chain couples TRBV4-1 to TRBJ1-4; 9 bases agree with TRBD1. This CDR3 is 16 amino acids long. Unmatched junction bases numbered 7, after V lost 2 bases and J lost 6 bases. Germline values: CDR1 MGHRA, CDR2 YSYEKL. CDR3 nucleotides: TGCGCCAGCAGCCAACTACAGGGGACAGGGCATGAAAAACTGTTTTTT. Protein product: CASSQLQGTGHEKLFF.

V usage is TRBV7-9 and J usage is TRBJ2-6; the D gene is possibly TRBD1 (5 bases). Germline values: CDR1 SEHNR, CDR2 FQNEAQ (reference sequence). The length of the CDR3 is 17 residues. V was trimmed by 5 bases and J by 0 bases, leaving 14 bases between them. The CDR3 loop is CASSGAGHPSGANVLTF. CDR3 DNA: TGTGCCAGCAGCGGGGCAGGGCACCCCTCTGGGGCCAACGTCCTGACTTTC.

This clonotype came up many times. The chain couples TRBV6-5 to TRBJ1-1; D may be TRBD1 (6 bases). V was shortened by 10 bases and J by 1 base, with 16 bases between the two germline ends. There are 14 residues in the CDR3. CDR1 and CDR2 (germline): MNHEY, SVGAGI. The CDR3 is CATVRGGANTEAFF. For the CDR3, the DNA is TGTGCCACTGTCCGGGGGGGGGCGAACACTGAAGCTTTCTTT.

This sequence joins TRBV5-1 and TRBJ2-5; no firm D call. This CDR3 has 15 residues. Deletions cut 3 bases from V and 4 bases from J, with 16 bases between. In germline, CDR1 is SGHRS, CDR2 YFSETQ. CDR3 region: CASSSPGSTTETQYF. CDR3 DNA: TGCGCCAGCAGCTCCCCCGGGTCTACGACAGAGACCCAGTACTTC.

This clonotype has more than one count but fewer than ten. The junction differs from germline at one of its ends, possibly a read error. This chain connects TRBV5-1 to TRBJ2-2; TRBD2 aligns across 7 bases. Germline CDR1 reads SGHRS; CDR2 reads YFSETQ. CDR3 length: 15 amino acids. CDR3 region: CGSRTGGPNTGELFF. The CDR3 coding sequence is TGCGGCAGCAGAACGGGGGGACCGAACACCGGGGAGCTGTTTTTT.